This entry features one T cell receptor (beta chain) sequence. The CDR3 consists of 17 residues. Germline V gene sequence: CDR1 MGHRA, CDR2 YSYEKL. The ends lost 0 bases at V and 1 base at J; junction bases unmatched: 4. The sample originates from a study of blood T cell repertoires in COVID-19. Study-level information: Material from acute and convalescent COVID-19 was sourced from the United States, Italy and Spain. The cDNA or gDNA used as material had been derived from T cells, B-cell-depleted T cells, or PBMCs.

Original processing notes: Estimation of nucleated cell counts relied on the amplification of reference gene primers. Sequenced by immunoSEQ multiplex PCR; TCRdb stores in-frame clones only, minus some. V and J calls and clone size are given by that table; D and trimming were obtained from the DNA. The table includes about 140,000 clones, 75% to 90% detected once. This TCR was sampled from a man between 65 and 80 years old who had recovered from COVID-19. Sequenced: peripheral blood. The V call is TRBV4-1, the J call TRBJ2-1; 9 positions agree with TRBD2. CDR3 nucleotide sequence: TGCGCCAGCAGCCAAGATAGCGGGGGCAAATCCTACAATGAGCAGTTCTTC. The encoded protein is CASSQDSGGKSYNEQFF.